This is a list of T cell receptor beta chains from one sample in a study of shared clonotypes between healthy human individuals. Repertoires were generated with immunoSEQ multiplex PCR, while TCRdb's copy carries only in-frame clones and drops some. The sample consists of some 2.1 million clones, roughly 95% of them appearing once. Input material: naive CD4+ T cells sorted from blood. These receptors were collected from a man younger than 30 in good health. The CDR3 runs from the conserved cysteine through the conserved F or W. D genes are given only for firm matches. Clone size is stated in some rows and not others, as once, few, many or a class when expanded.

cdr3_length: 15
d_call: TRBD2
j_call: TRBJ2-7
clone_size: once
v_call: TRBV11-2
cdr3_nt: TGTGCCAGCAGCTCGGTACGGACTAGGCCCTACGAGCAGTACTTC
cdr3_aa: CASSSVRTRPYEQYF

cdr3_length: 15
d_call: NA
j_call: TRBJ2-7
clone_size: NA
v_call: TRBV6-5
cdr3_nt: TGTGCCAGCAGTCCCAGCGAGCGGAGCTCCTACGAGCAGTACTTC
cdr3_aa: CASSPSERSSYEQYF

cdr3_length: 15
d_call: NA
j_call: TRBJ1-6
clone_size: NA
v_call: TRBV5-1
cdr3_nt: TGCGCCAGCAGCTCTAACAGGGCCTATAATTCACCCCTCCACTTT
cdr3_aa: CASSSNRAYNSPLHF

cdr3_length: 14
d_call: NA
j_call: TRBJ2-1
clone_size: NA
v_call: TRBV18
cdr3_nt: TGTGCCAGCTCACCACTGGTATCGACCATCGGCCAGTTCTTC
cdr3_aa: CASSPLVSTIGQFF

cdr3_length: 14
d_call: NA
j_call: TRBJ1-6
clone_size: NA
v_call: TRBV5-4
cdr3_nt: TGTGCCAGCAGCTTGGACAGAACCAATTCACCCCTCCACTTT
cdr3_aa: CASSLDRTNSPLHF

cdr3_length: 13
d_call: NA
j_call: TRBJ2-1
clone_size: NA
v_call: TRBV28
cdr3_nt: TGTGCCAGCAGTTCTCCGGGACTTCATGAGCAGTTCTTC
cdr3_aa: CASSSPGLHEQFF

cdr3_length: 13
d_call: NA
j_call: TRBJ2-7
clone_size: once
v_call: TRBV27
cdr3_nt: TGTGCCAGCCGTCGCGGCCCCGCCTACGAGCAGTACTTC
cdr3_aa: CASRRGPAYEQYF

cdr3_length: 11
d_call: NA
j_call: TRBJ1-5
clone_size: NA
v_call: TRBV9
cdr3_nt: TGTGCCAGCAGCGGACGGGAGCCCCAGCATTTT
cdr3_aa: CASSGREPQHF

cdr3_length: 16
d_call: TRBD1
j_call: TRBJ1-1
clone_size: NA
v_call: TRBV6-1
cdr3_nt: TGTGCCAGCAGTGAGACCGGGACAGGGGTCAAGTCTGAAGCTTTCTTT
cdr3_aa: CASSETGTGVKSEAFF

cdr3_length: 17
d_call: NA
j_call: TRBJ2-3
clone_size: NA
v_call: TRBV4-1
cdr3_nt: TGCGCCAGCAGCCAAGATCCGGCTAGCCGCAATGCAGATACGCAGTATTTT
cdr3_aa: CASSQDPASRNADTQYF

cdr3_length: 16
d_call: TRBD1
j_call: TRBJ1-6
clone_size: once
v_call: TRBV19
cdr3_nt: TGTGCCAGTAGTGACACGGGACAGTTTGCGAATTCACCCCTCCACTTT
cdr3_aa: CASSDTGQFANSPLHF

cdr3_length: 15
d_call: NA
j_call: TRBJ2-5
clone_size: NA
v_call: TRBV10-3
cdr3_nt: TGTGCCATCAGTGAGTGGCAGGGTCGTCAAGAGACCCAGTACTTC
cdr3_aa: CAISEWQGRQETQYF

cdr3_length: 13
d_call: NA
j_call: TRBJ1-5
clone_size: NA
v_call: TRBV4-3
cdr3_nt: TGCGCCAGCAGCCAATACAGGGATCAGCCCCAGCATTTT
cdr3_aa: CASSQYRDQPQHF

cdr3_length: 14
d_call: TRBD1
j_call: TRBJ1-5
clone_size: once
v_call: TRBV5-1
cdr3_nt: TGCGCCAGCAGCCCGGACAGGGAGAATCAGCCCCAGCATTTT
cdr3_aa: CASSPDRENQPQHF

cdr3_length: 13
d_call: NA
j_call: TRBJ1-1
clone_size: once
v_call: TRBV18
cdr3_nt: TGTGCCAGCTCAGAGGGGGGGGTTGCTGAAGCTTTCTTT
cdr3_aa: CASSEGGVAEAFF

cdr3_length: 15
d_call: TRBD1
j_call: TRBJ1-5
clone_size: NA
v_call: TRBV2
cdr3_nt: TGTGCCAGCAGGAAAGGAGGGGGCAGCAATCAGCCCCAGCATTTT
cdr3_aa: CASRKGGGSNQPQHF

cdr3_length: 17
d_call: NA
j_call: TRBJ1-2
clone_size: NA
v_call: TRBV6-7
cdr3_nt: TGTGCCAGCAGCCTTGTTCGTGATACAGGGACCAACTATGGCTACACCTTC
cdr3_aa: CASSLVRDTGTNYGYTF

cdr3_length: 13
d_call: NA
j_call: TRBJ2-7
clone_size: NA
v_call: TRBV19
cdr3_nt: TGTGCCAGTAGTATAGTTGGGACCTACGAGCAGTACTTC
cdr3_aa: CASSIVGTYEQYF

cdr3_length: 16
d_call: NA
j_call: TRBJ2-6
clone_size: NA
v_call: TRBV2
cdr3_nt: TGTGCCAGCAGTGCAGCGAAGAGCTCTGGGGCCAACGTCCTGACTTTC
cdr3_aa: CASSAAKSSGANVLTF

cdr3_length: 14
d_call: TRBD1
j_call: TRBJ2-3
clone_size: NA
v_call: TRBV6-1
cdr3_nt: TGTGCCAGCAGGTTCGGACAGGGGAAGGATACGCAGTATTTT
cdr3_aa: CASRFGQGKDTQYF

cdr3_length: 11
d_call: NA
j_call: TRBJ2-1
clone_size: NA
v_call: TRBV18
cdr3_nt: TGTGCCAGCTCACAGCCCCTAGTACCGTTCTTC
cdr3_aa: CASSQPLVPFF

cdr3_length: 16
d_call: TRBD1
j_call: TRBJ1-2
clone_size: once
v_call: TRBV19
cdr3_nt: TGTGCCAGTAAGGCAAGAACGACAGGGTTCCCCTATGGCTACACCTTC
cdr3_aa: CASKARTTGFPYGYTF

cdr3_length: 14
d_call: TRBD1
j_call: TRBJ1-1
clone_size: NA
v_call: TRBV29-1
cdr3_nt: TGCAGCGTGGTCCCGGGACAGGAGAACACTGAAGCTTTCTTT
cdr3_aa: CSVVPGQENTEAFF

cdr3_length: 15
d_call: TRBD2
j_call: TRBJ2-1
clone_size: NA
v_call: TRBV30
cdr3_nt: TGTGCCTGGAGTGTGCGCGGGAGCTTGTACAATGAGCAGTTCTTC
cdr3_aa: CAWSVRGSLYNEQFF

cdr3_length: 17
d_call: NA
j_call: TRBJ2-4
clone_size: once
v_call: TRBV6-1
cdr3_nt: TGTGCCAGCAGTGATCCGGACCAACTATTAGCCAAAAACATTCAGTACTTC
cdr3_aa: CASSDPDQLLAKNIQYF

cdr3_length: 12
d_call: NA
j_call: TRBJ2-7
clone_size: NA
v_call: TRBV5-1
cdr3_nt: TGCGCCAGCAGCGGTGACTCCTACGAGCAGTACTTC
cdr3_aa: CASSGDSYEQYF

cdr3_length: 15
d_call: NA
j_call: TRBJ1-1
clone_size: NA
v_call: TRBV18
cdr3_nt: TGTGCCAGCTCCGCCGAACAGGGATTGAACACTGAAGCTTTCTTT
cdr3_aa: CASSAEQGLNTEAFF

cdr3_length: 14
d_call: NA
j_call: TRBJ2-4
clone_size: once
v_call: TRBV19
cdr3_nt: TGTGCCAGTAGTATTGGTGGGTGGGAAAACATTCAGTACTTC
cdr3_aa: CASSIGGWENIQYF

cdr3_length: 13
d_call: TRBD2
j_call: TRBJ2-1
clone_size: NA
v_call: TRBV11-2
cdr3_nt: TGTGCCAGCAGCTTGACTAGCGGGGGCTTTGGGTTCTTC
cdr3_aa: CASSLTSGGFGFF

cdr3_length: 14
d_call: NA
j_call: TRBJ1-2
clone_size: NA
v_call: TRBV6-5
cdr3_nt: TGTGCCAGCAGTTACGCCGCCACTAACTATGGCTACACCTTC
cdr3_aa: CASSYAATNYGYTF

cdr3_length: 14
d_call: NA
j_call: TRBJ2-1
clone_size: NA
v_call: TRBV4-1
cdr3_nt: TGCGCCAGCAGCCATCCTCTGACCAGAAATGAGCAGTTCTTC
cdr3_aa: CASSHPLTRNEQFF

cdr3_length: 11
d_call: TRBD1
j_call: TRBJ2-2
clone_size: many
v_call: TRBV7-9
cdr3_nt: TGTGCCAGCACCGAGGACAGGGGGCTGTTTTTT
cdr3_aa: CASTEDRGLFF

cdr3_length: 14
d_call: TRBD1
j_call: TRBJ1-1
clone_size: once
v_call: TRBV19
cdr3_nt: TGTGCCAGTAGTACGGGACAGATGAACACTGAAGCTTTCTTT
cdr3_aa: CASSTGQMNTEAFF

cdr3_length: 14
d_call: NA
j_call: TRBJ1-5
clone_size: NA
v_call: TRBV9
cdr3_nt: TGTGCCAGCAGCGTTGGACAAAGCAATCAGCCCCAGCATTTT
cdr3_aa: CASSVGQSNQPQHF

cdr3_length: 11
d_call: NA
j_call: TRBJ2-5
clone_size: NA
v_call: TRBV29-1
cdr3_nt: TGCAGCGTTGTACCAGGAGAGACCCAGTACTTC
cdr3_aa: CSVVPGETQYF

cdr3_length: 14
d_call: TRBD1
j_call: TRBJ2-7
clone_size: NA
v_call: TRBV5-1
cdr3_nt: TGCGCCAGCAGCCCTCGGACAGGTTCCTACGAGCAGTACTTC
cdr3_aa: CASSPRTGSYEQYF

cdr3_length: 15
d_call: TRBD1
j_call: TRBJ1-4
clone_size: NA
v_call: TRBV2
cdr3_nt: TGTGCCAGCAGTGAAATTGGGACAGGGGGCGAAAAACTGTTTTTT
cdr3_aa: CASSEIGTGGEKLFF

cdr3_length: 13
d_call: NA
j_call: TRBJ1-1
clone_size: once
v_call: TRBV13
cdr3_nt: TGTGCCAGCAGCCCCACGTGGGACACTGAAGCTTTCTTT
cdr3_aa: CASSPTWDTEAFF

cdr3_length: 14
d_call: NA
j_call: TRBJ2-7
clone_size: NA
v_call: TRBV2
cdr3_nt: TGTGCCAGCAGTAAGGGCGGGGTTGTCTACGAGCAGTACTTC
cdr3_aa: CASSKGGVVYEQYF

cdr3_length: 13
d_call: NA
j_call: TRBJ1-6
clone_size: few
v_call: TRBV4-1
cdr3_nt: TGCGCCAGCAGCCGAACAGGGCTCGTACCCCTCCACTTT
cdr3_aa: CASSRTGLVPLHF

cdr3_length: 16
d_call: NA
j_call: TRBJ2-7
clone_size: few
v_call: TRBV5-6
cdr3_nt: TGTGCCAGCAGCCCCCTAGGAGGGGCTAGCTCCTACGAGCAGTACTTC
cdr3_aa: CASSPLGGASSYEQYF

cdr3_length: 15
d_call: TRBD2
j_call: TRBJ2-1
clone_size: NA
v_call: TRBV6-5
cdr3_nt: TGTGCCAGCAGTCGTGGGACTAGCGGGAGAGATGAGCAGTTCTTC
cdr3_aa: CASSRGTSGRDEQFF

cdr3_length: 15
d_call: TRBD2
j_call: TRBJ2-2
clone_size: once
v_call: TRBV7-8
cdr3_nt: TGTGCCAGCAGTCCACGGGGGGGCCGTACCGGGGAGCTGTTTTTT
cdr3_aa: CASSPRGGRTGELFF

cdr3_length: 15
d_call: NA
j_call: TRBJ2-3
clone_size: NA
v_call: TRBV27
cdr3_nt: TGTGCCAGCAGGGGTAGCGGTCGGAACACAGATACGCAGTATTTT
cdr3_aa: CASRGSGRNTDTQYF

cdr3_length: 11
d_call: TRBD2
j_call: TRBJ2-3
clone_size: NA
v_call: TRBV29-1
cdr3_nt: TGCAGCGTAACGACTAGCGGTACGCAGTATTTT
cdr3_aa: CSVTTSGTQYF

cdr3_length: 15
d_call: TRBD1
j_call: TRBJ2-7
clone_size: NA
v_call: TRBV14
cdr3_nt: TGTGCCAGCAGCCAAGGCACAGGGGGCATCTACGAGCAGTACTTC
cdr3_aa: CASSQGTGGIYEQYF

cdr3_length: 16
d_call: NA
j_call: TRBJ2-2
clone_size: NA
v_call: TRBV18
cdr3_nt: TGTGCCAGCTCACCACCCTCAGGGGCGGTCACCGGGGAGCTGTTTTTT
cdr3_aa: CASSPPSGAVTGELFF

cdr3_length: 14
d_call: NA
j_call: TRBJ1-5
clone_size: NA
v_call: TRBV6-1
cdr3_nt: TGTGCCAGCAAGGCCGTATATAGCAATCAGCCCCAGCATTTT
cdr3_aa: CASKAVYSNQPQHF

cdr3_length: 13
d_call: NA
j_call: TRBJ2-7
clone_size: NA
v_call: TRBV18
cdr3_nt: TGTGCCAGCTCACCAGGCAGTTCGAACGAGCAGTACTTC
cdr3_aa: CASSPGSSNEQYF

cdr3_length: 12
d_call: NA
j_call: TRBJ2-7
clone_size: once
v_call: TRBV30
cdr3_nt: TGTGCCTGGAGTGTTTCCATTTACGAGCAGTACTTC
cdr3_aa: CAWSVSIYEQYF

cdr3_length: 14
d_call: TRBD1
j_call: TRBJ1-1
clone_size: NA
v_call: TRBV5-4
cdr3_nt: TGTGCCAGCAGCTCCCGACAGGGGAACACTGAAGCTTTCTTT
cdr3_aa: CASSSRQGNTEAFF

cdr3_length: 15
d_call: TRBD2
j_call: TRBJ2-5
clone_size: NA
v_call: TRBV30
cdr3_nt: TGTGCCTGGAACCCTGGAGCGGGAGGTTCGGAGACCCAGTACTTC
cdr3_aa: CAWNPGAGGSETQYF

cdr3_length: 13
d_call: NA
j_call: TRBJ1-1
clone_size: NA
v_call: TRBV13
cdr3_nt: TGTGCCAGTTATTCGACAGGAAACACTGAAGCTTTCTTT
cdr3_aa: CASYSTGNTEAFF

cdr3_length: 16
d_call: NA
j_call: TRBJ2-4
clone_size: NA
v_call: TRBV6-6
cdr3_nt: TGTGCCAGCAGTTTAAGGGGGGAGACGGCCAAAAACATTCAGTACTTC
cdr3_aa: CASSLRGETAKNIQYF

cdr3_length: 13
d_call: NA
j_call: TRBJ1-1
clone_size: NA
v_call: TRBV5-4
cdr3_nt: TGTGCCAGCAGCCCAGGGACCGACACTGAAGCTTTCTTT
cdr3_aa: CASSPGTDTEAFF

cdr3_length: 15
d_call: NA
j_call: TRBJ2-1
clone_size: NA
v_call: TRBV4-1
cdr3_nt: TGCGCCAGCAGCCAGCAGGGGTATACTTACAATGAGCAGTTCTTC
cdr3_aa: CASSQQGYTYNEQFF

cdr3_length: 14
d_call: TRBD1
j_call: TRBJ2-1
clone_size: NA
v_call: TRBV6-4
cdr3_nt: TGTGCCAGCAGAAGGGACAGGGGTTACAATGAGCAGTTCTTC
cdr3_aa: CASRRDRGYNEQFF